The TCR beta chain under discussion was sequenced for a study of blood T cell repertoires in COVID-19. Whole-study context: The United States, Italy and Spain provided the acute and convalescent COVID-19 samples. The analysed material was cDNA or gDNA that came from T cells, B-cell-depleted T cells, or PBMCs.

The CDR3 has 15 amino acids. J gave up 6 bases and V 0 bases, and 6 bases lay outside the gene matches. Germline loops: CDR1 MNHNS, CDR2 SASEGT. As processed by the authors: Quantification of nucleated cells was approximated via reference gene primer amplification. The method was immunoSEQ multiplex PCR; TCRdb's version includes in-frame clones alone and lacks a portion of them. V and J calls plus clone size are reproduced from that table; the DNA served to infer D and trimming. Here the sample spans about 80,000 clones, approximately 82% being singletons. The material sequenced was peripheral blood. The clonotype was recovered from a woman between 70 and 85 years old with acute or convalescent COVID-19. The rearrangement links TRBV6-1 to TRBJ1-2, with 8 bases fitting TRBD1. In DNA form, the CDR3 reads TGTGCCAGCAGTGAAGCGTGGACAGGGTTGGATGGCTACACCTTC. Encoded protein: CASSEAWTGLDGYTF.